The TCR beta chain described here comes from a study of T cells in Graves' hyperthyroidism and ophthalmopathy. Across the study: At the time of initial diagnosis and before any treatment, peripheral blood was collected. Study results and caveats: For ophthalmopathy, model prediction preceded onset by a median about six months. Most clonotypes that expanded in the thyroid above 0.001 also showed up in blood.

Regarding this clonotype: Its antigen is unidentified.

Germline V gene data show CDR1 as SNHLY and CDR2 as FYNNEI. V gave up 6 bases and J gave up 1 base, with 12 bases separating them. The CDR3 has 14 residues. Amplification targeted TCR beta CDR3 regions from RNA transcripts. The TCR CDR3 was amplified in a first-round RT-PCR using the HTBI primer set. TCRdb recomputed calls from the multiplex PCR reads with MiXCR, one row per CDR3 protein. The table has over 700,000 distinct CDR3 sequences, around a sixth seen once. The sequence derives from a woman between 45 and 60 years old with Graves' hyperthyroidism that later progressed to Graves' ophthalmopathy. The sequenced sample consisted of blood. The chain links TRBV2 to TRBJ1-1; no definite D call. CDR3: CASRETRQNTEAFF. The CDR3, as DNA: TGTGCCAGCAGGGAGACACGGCAGAACACTGAAGCTTTCTTT.